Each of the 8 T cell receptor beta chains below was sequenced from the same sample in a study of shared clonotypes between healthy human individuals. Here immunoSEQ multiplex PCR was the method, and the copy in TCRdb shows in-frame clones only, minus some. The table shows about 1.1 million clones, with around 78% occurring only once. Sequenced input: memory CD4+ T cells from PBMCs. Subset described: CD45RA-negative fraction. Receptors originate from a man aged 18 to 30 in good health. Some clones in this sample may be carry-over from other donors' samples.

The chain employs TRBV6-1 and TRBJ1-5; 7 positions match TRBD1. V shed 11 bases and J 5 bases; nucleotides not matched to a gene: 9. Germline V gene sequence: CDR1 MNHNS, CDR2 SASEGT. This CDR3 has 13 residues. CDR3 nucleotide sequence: TGTGCCTCCAGGGACAGCCCCTATCAGCCCCAGCATTTT. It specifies CASRDSPYQPQHF.

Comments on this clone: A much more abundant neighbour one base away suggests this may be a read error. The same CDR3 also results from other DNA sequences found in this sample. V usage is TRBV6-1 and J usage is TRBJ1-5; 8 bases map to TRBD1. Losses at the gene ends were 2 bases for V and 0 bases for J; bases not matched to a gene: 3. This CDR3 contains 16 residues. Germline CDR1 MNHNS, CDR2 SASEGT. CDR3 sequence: CASSERTGYSNQPQHF. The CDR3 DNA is TGTGCCAGCAGTGAACGGACAGGGTATAGCAATCAGCCCCAGCATTTT.

The CDR3 spells CASSQDRARGYTF. In DNA, the CDR3 is TGTGCCAGCAGCCAAGACAGGGCTCGCGGCTACACCTTC. V usage is TRBV5-4 and J usage is TRBJ1-2, with 7 bases lining up with TRBD1. From germline, CDR1 is SGHNT and CDR2 YYREEE (reference sequence). After removal of 4 bases from V and 8 bases from J, the junction contained 8 bases not matched to a gene. The CDR3 runs to 13 residues.

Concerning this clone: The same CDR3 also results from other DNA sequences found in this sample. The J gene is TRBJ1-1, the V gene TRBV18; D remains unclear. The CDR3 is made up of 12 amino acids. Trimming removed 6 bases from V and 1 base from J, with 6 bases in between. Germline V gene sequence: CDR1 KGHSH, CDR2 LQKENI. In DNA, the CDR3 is TGTGCCAGCTCGGCAGGGAACACTGAAGCTTTCTTT. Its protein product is CASSAGNTEAFF.

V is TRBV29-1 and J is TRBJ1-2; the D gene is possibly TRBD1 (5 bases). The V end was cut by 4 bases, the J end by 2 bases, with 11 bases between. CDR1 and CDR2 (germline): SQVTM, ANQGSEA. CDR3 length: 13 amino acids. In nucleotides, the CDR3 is TGCAGCGTTGGAAGGGACGGGAACTATGGCTACACCTTC. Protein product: CSVGRDGNYGYTF.

The CDR3 spells CASSQGLAGEGSTDTQYF. The CDR3 nucleotides are TGCGCCAGCAGCCAAGGCCTAGCGGGAGAGGGGAGCACAGATACGCAGTATTTT. The rearrangement uses TRBV4-3 and TRBJ2-3, with 10 bases identical to TRBD2. From germline, CDR1 is LGHNA and CDR2 YSLEER. The CDR3 spans 18 residues. J was trimmed by 0 bases and V by 1 base; bases with no gene match: 7.

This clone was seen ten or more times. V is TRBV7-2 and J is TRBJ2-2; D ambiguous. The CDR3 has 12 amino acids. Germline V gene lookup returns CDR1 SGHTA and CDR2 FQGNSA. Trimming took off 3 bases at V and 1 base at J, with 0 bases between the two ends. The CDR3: CASSLNTGELFF. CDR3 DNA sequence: TGTGCCAGCAGCTTGAACACCGGGGAGCTGTTTTTT.

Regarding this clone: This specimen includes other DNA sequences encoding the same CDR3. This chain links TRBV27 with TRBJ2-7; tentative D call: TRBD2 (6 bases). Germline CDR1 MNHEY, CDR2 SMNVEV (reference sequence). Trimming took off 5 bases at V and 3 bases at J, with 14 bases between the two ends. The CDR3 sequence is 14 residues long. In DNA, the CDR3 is TGTGCCAGCAGTCCTCAACTCGGGGGCTACGAGCAGTACTTC. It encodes CASSPQLGGYEQYF.